This T cell receptor beta chain was obtained from a study of regulatory T cells in long-lasting Graves disease. General observations from the study: Peripheral blood alone, not thyroid tissue, underwent study. There were preferences for TRBV28, TRBJ1-2 and TRBJ2-5 in persistent disease.

Germline CDR1 is MDHEN and CDR2 is SYDVKM. Deletions cut 2 bases from V and 2 bases from J, with 15 bases between. This CDR3 comprises 17 residues. Sequencing libraries for TCR beta were prepared with iRepertoire HTBI primers and Arm-PCR of CDR3 regions. TCRdb ran MiXCR on the multiplex PCR reads and lists one entry per CDR3 protein. The sample consists of hundreds of thousands of distinct CDR3 sequences, approximately 15% of them appearing once. Regarding time point: newly diagnosed GD, antithyroid drugs for less than 3 months. The authors made the TCR library using RNA they extracted from PBMCs. This clonotype was counted many times. The antigen is undetermined. These records were also assigned to another study, of T cells in Graves' hyperthyroidism and ophthalmopathy. That study reports: The HTBI set primed first-round TCR CDR3 RT-PCR.

The sequenced sample was peripheral blood mononuclear cells (PBMCs), obtained at new diagnosis, from a patient treated with antithyroid drugs. This clonotype was obtained from a man aged 40-55 years with Graves disease. This rearrangement joins TRBV28 to TRBJ2-2, with D tentatively TRBD2 (5 bases). In DNA form, the CDR3 reads TGTGCCAGCAGTTTAGGGCTTATTCGGGGAAACACCGGGGAGCTGTTTTTT. It translates to CASSLGLIRGNTGELFF.